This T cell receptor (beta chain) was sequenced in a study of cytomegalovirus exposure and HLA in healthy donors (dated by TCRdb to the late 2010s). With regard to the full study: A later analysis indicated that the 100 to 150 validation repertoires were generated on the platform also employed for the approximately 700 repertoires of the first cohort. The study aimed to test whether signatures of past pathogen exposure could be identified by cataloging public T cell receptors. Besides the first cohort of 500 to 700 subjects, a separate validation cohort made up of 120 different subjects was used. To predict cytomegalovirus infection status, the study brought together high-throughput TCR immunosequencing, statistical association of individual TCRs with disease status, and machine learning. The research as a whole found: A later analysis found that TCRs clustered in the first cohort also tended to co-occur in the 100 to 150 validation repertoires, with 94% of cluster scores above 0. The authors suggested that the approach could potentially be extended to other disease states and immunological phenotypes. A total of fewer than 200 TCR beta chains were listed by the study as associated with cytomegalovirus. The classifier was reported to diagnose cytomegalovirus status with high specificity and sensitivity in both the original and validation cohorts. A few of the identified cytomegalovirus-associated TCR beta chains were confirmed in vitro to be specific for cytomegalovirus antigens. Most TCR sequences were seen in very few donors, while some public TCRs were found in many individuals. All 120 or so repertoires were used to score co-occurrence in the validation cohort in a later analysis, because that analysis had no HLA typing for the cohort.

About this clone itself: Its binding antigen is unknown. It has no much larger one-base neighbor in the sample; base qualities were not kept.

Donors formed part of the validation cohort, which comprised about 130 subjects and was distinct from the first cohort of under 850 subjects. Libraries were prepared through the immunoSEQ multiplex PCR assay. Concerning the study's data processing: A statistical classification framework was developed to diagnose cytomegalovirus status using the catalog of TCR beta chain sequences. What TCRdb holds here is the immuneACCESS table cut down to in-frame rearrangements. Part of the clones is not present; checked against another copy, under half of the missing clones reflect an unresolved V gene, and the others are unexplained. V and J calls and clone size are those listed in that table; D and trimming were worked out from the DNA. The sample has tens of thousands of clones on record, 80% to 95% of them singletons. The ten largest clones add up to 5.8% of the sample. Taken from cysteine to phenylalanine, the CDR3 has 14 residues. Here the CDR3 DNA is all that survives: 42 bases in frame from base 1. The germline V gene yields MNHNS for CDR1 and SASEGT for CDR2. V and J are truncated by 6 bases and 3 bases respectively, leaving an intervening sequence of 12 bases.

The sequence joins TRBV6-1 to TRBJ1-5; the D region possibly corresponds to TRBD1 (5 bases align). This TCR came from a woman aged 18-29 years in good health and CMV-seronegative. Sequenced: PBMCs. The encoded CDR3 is CASSDSLYNQPQHF. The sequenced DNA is TGTGCCAGCAGCGACAGCCTATACAATCAGCCCCAGCATTTT.